This TCR beta chain was captured by sequencing in a study of shared clonotypes between healthy human individuals (dated by TCRdb to 2020 to 2021). The study in broad terms: Two women and a few men aged 18 to 49 years were included in the cohort. For each donor, three plates each were used for CD4 naive and CD4 memory, two plates were used for CD8 naive, and one plate was used for CD8 memory. To estimate repertoire size and how much clonotype sharing occurs between individuals, the study deeply sequenced the blood TCR repertoires of five healthy adults. To increase sequencing depth and limit assay-specific biases, TCR repertoire library preparation and sequencing were carried out by different laboratories using diverse techniques. Between about 0.8 and 9 billion PBMCs per donor were obtained by leukapheresis.

Measured from the cysteine to the phenylalanine, the CDR3 is 14 residues long. Just CDR3 DNA is preserved here, 42 bases in frame from base 1. CDR1 and CDR2 are read off the germline V gene as WSHSY and SAAADI. V is shortened by 9 bases, J by 6 bases, and the region joining them spans 19 bases. With regard to this clone: Its antigen is currently not known. No base quality values were provided; no much bigger clone lies one nucleotide off.

The investigation overall reported the following: Based on pairwise subsampling, the degree of clonotype sharing among donors was expected to be affected by sequencing depth. Sharing across a few donors was observed for approximately 4.6% of naive CD4, over 3% of naive CD8, 2.3% of memory CD4, and 0.4% of memory CD8 clonotypes. Compared with non-shared clonotypes, the clonotypes found in all four sorted-subset donors had higher generation probabilities. Sampling was limited to blood, and TCR repertoires in tissue likely differ from TCR repertoires in blood. Naive subsets generally had larger estimated clonotype richness than memory subsets. Because the study included only a small number of donors, the genetic and exposure-history diversity represented was limited. Incomplete sequencing was indicated by rarefaction of sorted-subset datasets, despite the large sequencing depth.

Donors were healthy HIV-negative adults with no recently reported acute infections or vaccinations. Only Caucasian adults living in Nashville, Tennessee, USA were represented among the donors. CD8 memory samples were composed of magnetically selected CD45RO+ cells combined with CCR7-negative CD45RA+ effector memory (TemRA) cells. After blood collection by leukapheresis, PBMCs were isolated using Ficoll-Histopaque density gradient centrifugation and then cryopreserved in the vapor phase of liquid nitrogen. Purity and quantity of every magnetically sorted T cell population were checked by analytical flow cytometry. Genomic DNA was isolated from each sorted fraction and quantified by UV absorbance on a Nanodrop 2000c. Using the deep immunoSEQ assay, multiplex PCR amplified TCR CDR3 regions from genomic DNA. For each cell subset, the extracted genomic DNA was distributed evenly across all wells of several immunoSEQ 96-well plates, and each plate served as one replicate. For sorted subsets, approximately 200 ng of genomic DNA, equivalent to 25,000 to 35,000 T cell genomes, went into each replicate PCR. Purified libraries were measured with a Qubit 3.0 fluorometer, size-checked on a Bioanalyzer 2100, and measured again with the KAPA Library Quantification kit. A separate single-read 150-cycle Illumina NextSeq 550 flow cell was used to sequence each immunoSEQ 96-well plate. The original pipeline was this. Because only junctional sequences without quality scores were contained in the immunoSEQ output, filtering matching that applied to full-length reads could not be performed. To assign V/J genes and CDR3, sequences were annotated against IMGT germline references using PyIR, a Python wrapper for IgBLAST v1.9. Reads with weak V/J assignments (E-value above 1e-6), missing CDR3, stop codons, out-of-frame junctions, or ambiguous translated residues were removed. A V3J clonotype was defined by an identical inferred V gene, J gene, and CDR3 amino acid sequence. The percentage overlap between two repertoires was calculated by dividing the number of shared unique clonotypes by the size of the smaller repertoire. Richness of each repertoire was evaluated using RTK rarefaction, the Chao1 estimator, and Recon v2.1 estimates of unobserved clonotypes. Generation probabilities for all TCRbeta clonotypes obtained by the gDNA method from a handful of donors were computed using OLGA. In TCRdb, the immuneACCESS table is reduced to in-frame sequences with V and J assigned. These tables do not hold every clone; where another copy was compared, an unresolved V gene accounts for under half, and the others remain unexplained. The V and J calls and clone size are taken from that table; D and trimming were inferred from the DNA. Across this sample there are roughly 660,000 clones, with around 91% seen only once. The ten top clones hold more than 30% of the sample.

The sequenced sample was memory CD8+ T cells from PBMCs. In the paper's terms, the cell subset or site label means: CD45RO+ cells pooled with CCR7-negative TemRA cells. This TCR derives from a man between 18 and 35 years old in good health. Some clones in this sample may be carry-over from other donors' samples. Recombination connected TRBV10-2 to TRBJ2-3; D gene: possibly TRBD1, on 6 matching bases. The CDR3 is CASTAPQGVDTQYF. The nucleotide sequence is given as TGCGCCAGTACCGCTCCACAGGGTGTGGATACGCAGTATTTT.